The next 17 T cell receptor beta chains were all read from a single sample in a study of blood T cell repertoires in COVID-19. The protocol was immunoSEQ multiplex PCR, while the TCRdb copy is restricted to in-frame clones and leaves out a portion. The data contain 200,000 to 250,000 clones, around 89% of them seen just once; the ten biggest clones take up less than 15%. The sample consisted of PBMCs or T cells enriched from blood (not recorded which). The receptors derive from a man aged 30 to 45 who had been exposed to COVID-19.

The rearrangement links TRBV4-1 to TRBJ2-4; D might be TRBD1 (6 bases). V gave up 0 bases and J gave up 12 bases, with 15 bases separating them. Germline-derived CDR1 and CDR2 are MGHRA and YSYEKL. The CDR3 extends over 14 amino acids. CDR3: CASSQDFRQDGQYF. DNA of the CDR3: TGCGCCAGCAGCCAAGATTTCCGACAGGATGGTCAGTACTTC.

The V gene is TRBV11-2, the J gene TRBJ1-2, with TRBD1 as a possible D gene (5 bases). Trimming took 5 bases from V and 2 from J, leaving 15 bases between them. The CDR3 spans 15 residues. CDR1 SGHAT and CDR2 FQNNGV come from the germline V gene. The CDR3, as DNA: TGTGCCAGCAGCGGTCTGTTGGGGCGGAACTATGGCTACACCTTC. It yields the protein CASSGLLGRNYGYTF.

J is TRBJ2-6 and V is TRBV6-4; D gene ambiguous. Per germline, CDR1 MRHNA and CDR2 SNTAGT. The CDR3 is made up of 16 amino acids. Trimming left V 3 bases short and J 0 bases short, with 9 bases between. The CDR3 region is CASSEGASSGANVLTF. The CDR3 nucleotides are TGTGCCAGCAGTGAGGGCGCGAGCTCTGGGGCCAACGTCCTGACTTTC.

The rearrangement joins TRBV12-5 to TRBJ1-5, with 7 bases identical to TRBD1. The CDR3 covers 15 residues. V was clipped by 2 bases and J by 5 bases; unmatched bases: 6. Germline V lookup: CDR1 LGHNT, CDR2 FRNRAP. CDR3 DNA: TGTGCTAGTGGTTTGCCAAACAGGGGCGATCAGCCCCAGCATTTT. It translates to CASGLPNRGDQPQHF.

This rearrangement joins TRBV7-2 to TRBJ1-6; no reliable D call. Trimming removed 6 bases from V and 6 bases from J, with 12 bases in between. The length of the CDR3 is 14 residues. Germline CDR1 reads SGHTA; CDR2 reads FQGNSA. CDR3 nucleotide sequence: TGTGCCAGCAGTAGTGGAGTTATTAATTCACCCCTCCACTTT. Its translation is CASSSGVINSPLHF.

V gene TRBV5-1 combines with J gene TRBJ2-7; 8 nucleotides line up with TRBD2. Looked up from germline, CDR1 is SGHRS and CDR2 is YFSETQ. V shed 4 bases and J 0 bases; nucleotides not matched to a gene: 6. There are 15 residues in the CDR3. This chain's CDR3 is CASSPGGVSSYEQYF. The CDR3 DNA sequence: TGCGCCAGCAGCCCGGGAGGGGTTAGCTCCTACGAGCAGTACTTC.

This chain links TRBV7-9 with TRBJ2-3; TRBD2 aligns across 8 bases. The germline gives CDR1 SEHNR, CDR2 FQNEAQ (reference sequence). The V and J ends lost 5 bases and 5 bases, in that order; junction bases with no gene match: 6. The CDR3 is 14 residues long. The CDR3 DNA is TGTGCCAGCAGCACGGGGGGGGCCGGAGATACGCAGTATTTT. This codes for CASSTGGAGDTQYF.

This clone was recorded only once. This chain uses TRBV16 with TRBJ2-5, with D tentatively TRBD2 (5 bases). The CDR3 totals 14 residues. V lost 2 bases, J lost 5 bases, and 12 bases lay in between. The germline V gene encodes CDR1 KGHSY and CDR2 FQNENV. The CDR3 loop reads CASSQVMERETQYF. CDR3 sequence (DNA): TGTGCCAGCAGCCAAGTAATGGAGCGGGAGACCCAGTACTTC.

The V gene is TRBV5-1, the J gene TRBJ1-5; D possibly corresponds to TRBD1 (6 bases). CDR3 length: 16 residues. V dropped 7 bases and J dropped 7 bases, with 24 bases sitting between them. Germline loops: CDR1 SGHRS, CDR2 YFSETQ. The CDR3 DNA follows: TGCGCCAGCTCCCCAACTAGGGGGAATACCTTCCAGCCCCAGCATTTT. Translated, it gives CASSPTRGNTFQPQHF.

V gene TRBV5-1 combines with J gene TRBJ2-7; TRBD1 might be the D (5 bases). V lost 2 bases, J lost 3 bases, and 9 bases lay in between. The CDR3 has 13 residues. Germline CDR1 SGHRS, CDR2 YFSETQ. The CDR3 sequence is CASSFQGNYEQYF. The CDR3 nucleotides read TGCGCCAGCAGCTTCCAGGGCAACTACGAGCAGTACTTC.

V usage is TRBV6-5 and J usage is TRBJ1-3, with TRBD1 identical over 9 bases. V lost 5 bases, J lost 2 bases, and 4 bases stayed unmatched. CDR1 is MNHEY and CDR2 is SVGAGI in the germline V gene. The CDR3 is made up of 15 amino acids. The CDR3 loop is CASSTGGAAGNTIYF. CDR3 bases: TGTGCCAGCAGTACAGGGGGCGCAGCTGGAAACACCATATATTTT.

The chain joins TRBV4-3 to TRBJ1-2; D call uncertain. Germline loops: CDR1 LGHNA, CDR2 YSLEER. Trimming took off 4 bases at V and 0 bases at J, with 18 bases between the two ends. There are 17 residues in the CDR3. The chain's CDR3 is CASSPSPPDGTNYGYTF. CDR3 in DNA: TGCGCCAGCAGCCCTAGTCCCCCCGACGGAACTAACTATGGCTACACCTTC.

The chain joins TRBV5-4 to TRBJ2-5, with 8 bases that match TRBD2. The germline gives CDR1 SGHNT, CDR2 YYREEE (reference sequence). J lost 5 bases, V lost 4 bases, and 10 bases had no gene match. CDR3 size: 15 residues. This CDR3 is CASSMSGGSGETQYF. In nucleotides, the CDR3 is TGTGCCAGCAGCATGAGCGGGGGAAGCGGTGAGACCCAGTACTTC.

This clone was picked up a small number of times. The chain joins TRBV5-1 to TRBJ2-7; 11 bases fit TRBD2. This CDR3 comprises 15 residues. Germline V gene data show CDR1 as SGHRS and CDR2 as YFSETQ. Trimming removed 0 bases from V and 3 bases from J; junction bases left unmatched: 2. The CDR3: CASSLAGTSGYEQYF. CDR3 nucleotide sequence: TGCGCCAGCAGCTTGGCCGGGACTAGCGGCTACGAGCAGTACTTC.

The chain recombines TRBV3-1 (or the pseudogene TRBV3-2) with TRBJ1-3; maybe TRBD1 (5 bases). This CDR3 is built from 16 residues. Germline V gives CDR1 LGHDT, CDR2 YNNKEL (reference sequence). V lost 0 bases and J lost 3, with 12 bases in between. The CDR3 sequence is CASSQDLGEGGNTIYF. CDR3 nucleotide sequence: TGTGCCAGCAGCCAAGATTTGGGGGAGGGTGGAAACACCATATATTTT.

The V and J genes are TRBV7-3 and TRBJ2-2; 7 bases match TRBD1. Germline V gives CDR1 SGHTA, CDR2 FQGTGA. The ends lost 3 bases at V and 5 bases at J; junction bases unmatched: 0. This CDR3 spans 13 amino acids. CDR3 region: CASSLTGTGELFF. CDR3 DNA sequence: TGTGCCAGCAGCTTGACAGGGACCGGGGAGCTGTTTTTT.

The chain carries TRBV5-1 and TRBJ2-3; D is undetermined. Trimming removed 0 bases at V and 0 bases at J, with 14 bases between. In germline, CDR1 is SGHRS, CDR2 YFSETQ. The CDR3 runs to 17 residues. Here the CDR3 DNA reads TGCGCCAGCAGCTTGGCCTTGATACCAGTGAGCACAGATACGCAGTATTTT. Residues: CASSLALIPVSTDTQYF.